This TCR beta chain was retrieved from a study of cytomegalovirus exposure and HLA in healthy donors. Study outcomes and limitations: The authors later found most CMV-associated TCR beta chains appeared HLA-restricted. Researchers reported in a later analysis that a missense DCLRE1C variant was tied to TCR beta V- and J-gene trimming.

13 Jbeta primers and 60 Vbeta primers were used for the PCR. Only in-frame clones appear in the TCRdb table, and some are missing; sequencing was by immunoSEQ multiplex PCR. The sample holds 80,000 to 95,000 clones, about 76% seen once. Regarding this clone: The antigen remains unidentified.

Trimming stripped 8 bases from V and 11 bases from J, with 12 bases between. Germline loops: CDR1 LNHDA, CDR2 SQIVND (reference sequence). This CDR3 has 11 residues. V and J are TRBV19 and TRBJ2-2; no definite D call. This sequence was found in a woman in her thirties or forties in good health and CMV-seropositive. Specimen: PBMCs. CDR3 loop: CASGSPFELFF. The CDR3 DNA reads TGTGCCAGTGGCAGTCCTTTCGAGCTGTTTTTT.